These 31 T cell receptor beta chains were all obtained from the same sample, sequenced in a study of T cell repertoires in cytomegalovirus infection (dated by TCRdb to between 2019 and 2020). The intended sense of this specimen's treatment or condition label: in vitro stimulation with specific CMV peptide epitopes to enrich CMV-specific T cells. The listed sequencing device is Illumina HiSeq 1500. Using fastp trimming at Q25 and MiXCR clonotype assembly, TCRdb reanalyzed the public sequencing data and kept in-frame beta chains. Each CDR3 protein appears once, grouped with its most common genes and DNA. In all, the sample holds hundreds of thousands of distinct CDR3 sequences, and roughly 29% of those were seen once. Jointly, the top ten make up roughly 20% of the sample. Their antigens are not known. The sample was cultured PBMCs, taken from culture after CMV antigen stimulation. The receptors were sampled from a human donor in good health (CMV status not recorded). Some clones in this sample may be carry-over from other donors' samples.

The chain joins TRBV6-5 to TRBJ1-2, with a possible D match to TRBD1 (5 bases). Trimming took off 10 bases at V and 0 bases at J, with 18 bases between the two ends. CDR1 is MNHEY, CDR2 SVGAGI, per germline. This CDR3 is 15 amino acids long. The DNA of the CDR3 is TGTGCCACCACAGGAACCCTCGAGTCTAACTATGGCTACACCTTC. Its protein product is CATTGTLESNYGYTF.

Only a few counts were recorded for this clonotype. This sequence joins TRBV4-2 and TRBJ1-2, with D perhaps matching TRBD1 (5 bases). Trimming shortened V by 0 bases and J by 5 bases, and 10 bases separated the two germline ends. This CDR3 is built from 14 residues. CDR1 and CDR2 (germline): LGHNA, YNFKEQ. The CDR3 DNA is TGTGCCAGCAGCCAAGACAGGGACCGATATGGCTACACCTTC. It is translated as CASSQDRDRYGYTF.

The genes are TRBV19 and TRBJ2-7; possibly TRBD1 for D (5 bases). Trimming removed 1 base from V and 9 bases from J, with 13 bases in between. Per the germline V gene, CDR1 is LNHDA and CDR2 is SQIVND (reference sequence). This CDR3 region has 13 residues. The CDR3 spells CASSIGRAGRQYF. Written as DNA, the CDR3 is TGTGCCAGTAGTATAGGCAGGGCCGGACGGCAGTACTTC. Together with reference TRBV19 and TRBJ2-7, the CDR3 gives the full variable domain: DGGITQSPKYLFRKEGQNVTLSCEQNLNHDAMYWYRQDPGQGLRLIYYSQIVNDFQKGDIAEGYSVSREKKESFPLTVTSAQKNPTAFYLCASSIGRAGRQYFGPGTRLTVT.

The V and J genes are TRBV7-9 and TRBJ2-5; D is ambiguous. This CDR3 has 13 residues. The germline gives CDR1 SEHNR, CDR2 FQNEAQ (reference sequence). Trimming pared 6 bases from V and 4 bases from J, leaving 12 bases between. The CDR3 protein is CASRDRVGETQYF. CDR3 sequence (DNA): TGTGCCAGCAGAGACCGAGTCGGAGAGACCCAGTACTTC.

CDR3 nucleotides: TGTGCCAGCAGCGCACAGGGGTCCTCCAATCAGCCCCAGCATTTT. It codes for CASSAQGSSNQPQHF. The chain combines TRBV7-9 with TRBJ1-5; 7 positions match TRBD1. Germline-derived CDR1 and CDR2 are SEHNR and FQNEAQ (reference sequence). V shed 5 bases, J shed 3 bases, and the junction held 7 bases outside the gene matches. CDR3 length: 15 amino acids.

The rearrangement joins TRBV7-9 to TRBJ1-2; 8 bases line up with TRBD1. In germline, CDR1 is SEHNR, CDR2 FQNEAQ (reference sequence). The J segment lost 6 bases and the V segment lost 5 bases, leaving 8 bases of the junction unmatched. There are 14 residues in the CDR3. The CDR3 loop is CASSAPQGANGYTF. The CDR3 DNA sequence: TGTGCCAGCAGCGCCCCTCAGGGGGCTAATGGCTACACCTTC.

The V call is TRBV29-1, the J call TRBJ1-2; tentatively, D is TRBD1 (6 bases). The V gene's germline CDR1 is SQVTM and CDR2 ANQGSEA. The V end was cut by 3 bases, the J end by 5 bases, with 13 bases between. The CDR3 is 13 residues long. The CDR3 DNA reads TGCAGCGTTGACTCGGGGGCAGGGTATGGCTACACCTTC. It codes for CSVDSGAGYGYTF.

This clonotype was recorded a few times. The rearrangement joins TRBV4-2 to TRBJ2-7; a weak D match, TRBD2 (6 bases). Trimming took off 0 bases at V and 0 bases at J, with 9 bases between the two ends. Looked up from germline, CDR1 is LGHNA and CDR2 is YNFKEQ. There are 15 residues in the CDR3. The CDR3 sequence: CASSQDGEVSYEQYF. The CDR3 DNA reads TGTGCCAGCAGCCAAGATGGGGAGGTCTCCTACGAGCAGTACTTC.

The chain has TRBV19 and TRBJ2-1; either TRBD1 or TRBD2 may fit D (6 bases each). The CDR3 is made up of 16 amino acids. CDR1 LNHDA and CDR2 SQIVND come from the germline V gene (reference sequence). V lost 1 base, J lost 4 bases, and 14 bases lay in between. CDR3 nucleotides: TGTGCCAGTAGTATAGTCAAGGGGGGTTCATACAATGAGCAGTTCTTC. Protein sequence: CASSIVKGGSYNEQFF.

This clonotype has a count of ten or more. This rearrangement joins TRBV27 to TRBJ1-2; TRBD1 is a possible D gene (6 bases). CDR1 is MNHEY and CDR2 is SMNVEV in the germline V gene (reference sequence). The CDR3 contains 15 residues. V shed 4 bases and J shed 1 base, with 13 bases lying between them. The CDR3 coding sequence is TGTGCCAGCAGTTCTAATCAGGGGCATAACTATGGCTACACCTTC. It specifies CASSSNQGHNYGYTF.

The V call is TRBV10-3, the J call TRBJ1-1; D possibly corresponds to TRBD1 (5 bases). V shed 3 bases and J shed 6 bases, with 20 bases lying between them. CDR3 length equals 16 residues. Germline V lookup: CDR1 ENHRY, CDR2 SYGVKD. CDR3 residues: CAISDPGREFVAEAFF. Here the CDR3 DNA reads TGTGCCATCAGTGATCCGGGACGAGAATTTGTGGCTGAAGCTTTCTTT.

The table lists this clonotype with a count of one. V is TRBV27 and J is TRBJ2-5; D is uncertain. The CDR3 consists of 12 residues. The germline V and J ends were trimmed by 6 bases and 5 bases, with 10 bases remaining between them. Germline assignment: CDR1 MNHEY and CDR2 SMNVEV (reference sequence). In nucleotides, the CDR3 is TGTGCCAGCAGATCCATCTGGGAGACCCAGTACTTC. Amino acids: CASRSIWETQYF.

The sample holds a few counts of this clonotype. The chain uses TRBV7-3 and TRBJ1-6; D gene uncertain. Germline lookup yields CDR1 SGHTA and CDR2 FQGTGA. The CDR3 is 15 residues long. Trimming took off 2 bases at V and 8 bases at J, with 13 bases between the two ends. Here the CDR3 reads CASSLQASIDSPLHF. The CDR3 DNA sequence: TGTGCCAGCAGCTTACAGGCCTCAATCGATTCACCCCTCCACTTT.

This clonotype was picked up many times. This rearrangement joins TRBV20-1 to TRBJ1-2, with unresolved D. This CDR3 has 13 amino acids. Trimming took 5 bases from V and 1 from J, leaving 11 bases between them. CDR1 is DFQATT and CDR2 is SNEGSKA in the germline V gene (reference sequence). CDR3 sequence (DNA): TGCAGTGCTCTTACGACTGTTAACTATGGCTACACCTTC. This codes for CSALTTVNYGYTF.

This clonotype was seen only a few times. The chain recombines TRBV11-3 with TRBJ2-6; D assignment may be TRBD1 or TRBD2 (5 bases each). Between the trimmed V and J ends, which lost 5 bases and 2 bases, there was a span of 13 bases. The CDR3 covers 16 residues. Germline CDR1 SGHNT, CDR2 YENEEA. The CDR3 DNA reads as TGTGCCAGCAGCCCAAGGTGGGGGACTGGGGCCAACGTCCTGACTTTC. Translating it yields CASSPRWGTGANVLTF.

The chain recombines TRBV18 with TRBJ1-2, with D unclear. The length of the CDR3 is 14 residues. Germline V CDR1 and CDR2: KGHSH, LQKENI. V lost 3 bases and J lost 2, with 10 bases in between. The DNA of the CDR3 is TGTGCCAGCTCACCTGCGAATCAAAACTATGGCTACACCTTC. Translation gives CASSPANQNYGYTF. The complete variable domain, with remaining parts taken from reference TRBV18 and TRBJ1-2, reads NAGVMQNPRHLVRRRGQEARLRCSPMKGHSHVYWYRQLPEEGLKFMVYLQKENIIDESGMPKERFSAEFPKEGPSILRIQQVVRGDSAAYFCASSPANQNYGYTFGSGTRLTVV.

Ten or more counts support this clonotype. The CDR3, as DNA: TGTGCCAGCAGCCCGTTAGCGGGAGGCACAGATACGCAGTATTTT. Translating it yields CASSPLAGGTDTQYF. This rearrangement joins TRBV27 to TRBJ2-3; 9 nucleotides agree with TRBD2. From germline, CDR1 is MNHEY and CDR2 SMNVEV (reference sequence). Losses at the gene ends were 6 bases for V and 1 base for J; bases not matched to a gene: 5. The CDR3 sequence is 15 residues long.

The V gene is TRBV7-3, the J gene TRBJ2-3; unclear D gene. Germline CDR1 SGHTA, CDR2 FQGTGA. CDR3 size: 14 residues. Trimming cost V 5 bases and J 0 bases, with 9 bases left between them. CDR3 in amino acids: CASSQFSSTDTQYF. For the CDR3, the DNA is TGTGCCAGCAGCCAATTCTCTAGCACAGATACGCAGTATTTT. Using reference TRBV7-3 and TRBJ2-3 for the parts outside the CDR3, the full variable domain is GAGVSQTPSNKVTEKGKYVELRCDPISGHTALYWYRQSLGQGPEFLIYFQGTGAADDSGLPNDRFFAVRPEGSVSTLKIQRTERGDSAVYLCASSQFSSTDTQYFGPGTRLTVL.

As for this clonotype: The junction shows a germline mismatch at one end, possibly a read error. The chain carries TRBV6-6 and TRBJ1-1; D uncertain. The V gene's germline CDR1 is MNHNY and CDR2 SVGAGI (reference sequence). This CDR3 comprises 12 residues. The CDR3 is CASSYSGEGGFF. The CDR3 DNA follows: TGTGCCAGCAGTTACTCGGGCGAGGGAGGGTTTTTT.

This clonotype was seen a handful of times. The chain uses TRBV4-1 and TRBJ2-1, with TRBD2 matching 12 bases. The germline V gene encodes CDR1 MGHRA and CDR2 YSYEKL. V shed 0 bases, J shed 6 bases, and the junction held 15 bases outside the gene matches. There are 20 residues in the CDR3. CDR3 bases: TGCGCCAGCAGCCAAGATAGGGTCCGCTTGGGGACTAGCGGGTCCAATGAGCAGTTCTTC. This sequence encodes CASSQDRVRLGTSGSNEQFF.

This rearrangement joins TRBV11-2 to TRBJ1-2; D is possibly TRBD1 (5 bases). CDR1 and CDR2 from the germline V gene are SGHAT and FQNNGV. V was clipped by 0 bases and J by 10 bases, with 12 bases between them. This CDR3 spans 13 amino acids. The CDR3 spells CASSLDRQGDYTF. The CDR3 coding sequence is TGTGCCAGCAGCTTAGATCGGCAGGGAGACTACACCTTC.

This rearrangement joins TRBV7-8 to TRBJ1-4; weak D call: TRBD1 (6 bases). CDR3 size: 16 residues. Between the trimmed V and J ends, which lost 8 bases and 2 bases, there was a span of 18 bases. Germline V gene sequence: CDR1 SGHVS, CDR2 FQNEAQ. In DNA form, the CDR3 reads TGTGCCAGCCAAGGGACACCGCGGGCGACTAATGAAAAACTGTTTTTT. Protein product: CASQGTPRATNEKLFF.

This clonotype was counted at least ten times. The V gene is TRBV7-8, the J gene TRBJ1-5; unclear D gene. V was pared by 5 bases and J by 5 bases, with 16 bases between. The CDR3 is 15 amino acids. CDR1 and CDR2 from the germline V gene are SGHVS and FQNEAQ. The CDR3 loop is CASSRAAGGDQPQHF. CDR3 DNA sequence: TGTGCCAGCAGCCGGGCCGCGGGAGGAGATCAGCCCCAGCATTTT.

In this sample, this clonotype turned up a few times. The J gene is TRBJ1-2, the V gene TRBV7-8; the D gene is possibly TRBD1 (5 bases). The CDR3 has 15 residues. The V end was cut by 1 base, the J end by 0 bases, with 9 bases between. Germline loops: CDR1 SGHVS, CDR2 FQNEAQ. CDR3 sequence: CASSLGQPTNYGYTF. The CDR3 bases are TGTGCCAGCAGCTTAGGACAGCCGACTAACTATGGCTACACCTTC.

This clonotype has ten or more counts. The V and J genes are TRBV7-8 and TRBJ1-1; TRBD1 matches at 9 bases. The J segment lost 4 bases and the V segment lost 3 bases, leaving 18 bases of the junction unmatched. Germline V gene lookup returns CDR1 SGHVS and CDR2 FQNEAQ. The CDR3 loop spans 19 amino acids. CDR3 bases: TGTGCCAGCAGCTTCAATGATCGGACAGGGGTTTGGCGTGTCACTGAAGCTTTCTTT. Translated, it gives CASSFNDRTGVWRVTEAFF.

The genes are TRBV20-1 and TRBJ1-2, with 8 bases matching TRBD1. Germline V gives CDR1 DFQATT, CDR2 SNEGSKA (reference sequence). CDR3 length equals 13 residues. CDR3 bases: TGCACCCCAGGCCTACCAGGGGGCGATGCCTACACCTTC. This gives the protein CTPGLPGGDAYTF.

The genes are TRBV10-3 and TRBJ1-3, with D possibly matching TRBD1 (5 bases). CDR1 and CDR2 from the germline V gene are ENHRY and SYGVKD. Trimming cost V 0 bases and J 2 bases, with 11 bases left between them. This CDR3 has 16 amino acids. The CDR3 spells CAISESVMGPGNTIYF. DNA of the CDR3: TGTGCCATCAGTGAGTCAGTAATGGGGCCTGGAAACACCATATATTTT.

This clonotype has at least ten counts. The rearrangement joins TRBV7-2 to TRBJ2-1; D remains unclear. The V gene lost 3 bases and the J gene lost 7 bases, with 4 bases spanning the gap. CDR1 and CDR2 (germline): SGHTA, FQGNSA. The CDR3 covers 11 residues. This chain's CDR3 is CASSFDNEQFF. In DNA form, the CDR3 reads TGTGCCAGCAGCTTCGATAATGAGCAGTTCTTC.

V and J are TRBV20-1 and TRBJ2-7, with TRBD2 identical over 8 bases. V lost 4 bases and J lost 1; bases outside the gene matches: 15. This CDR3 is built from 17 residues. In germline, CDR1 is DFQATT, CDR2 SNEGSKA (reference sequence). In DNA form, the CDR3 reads TGCAGTGCTACCCTACGTGGCGGGAGGTATCCTTCCTACGAGCAGTACTTC. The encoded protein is CSATLRGGRYPSYEQYF.

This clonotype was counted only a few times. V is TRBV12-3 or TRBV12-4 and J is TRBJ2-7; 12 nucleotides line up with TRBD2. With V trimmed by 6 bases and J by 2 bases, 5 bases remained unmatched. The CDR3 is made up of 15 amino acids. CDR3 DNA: TGTGCCAGCAGCACGACTAGCGGGGGAACCTACGAGCAGTACTTC. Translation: CASSTTSGGTYEQYF.

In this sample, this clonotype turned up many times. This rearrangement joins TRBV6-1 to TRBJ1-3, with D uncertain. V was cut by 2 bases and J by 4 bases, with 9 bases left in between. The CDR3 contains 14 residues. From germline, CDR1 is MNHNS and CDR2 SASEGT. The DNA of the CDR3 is TGTGCCAGCAGTGAATTCTCAGGCGGAAACACCATATATTTT. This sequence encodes CASSEFSGGNTIYF.